These 21 T cell receptor beta chains originate from one sample sequenced in a study of T cell repertoires in cytomegalovirus infection. Their antigen targets remain unknown. TCRdb reanalysed the reads using MiXCR and keeps one entry per CDR3 protein. The sample contains a few hundred thousand distinct CDR3 sequences, almost 40% of which appear only once. The starting material was cultured PBMCs, obtained from culture after CMV antigen stimulation. Receptors were obtained from a human donor in good health (CMV status not recorded). Some clones in this sample may be carry-over from other donors' samples.

About this clonotype itself: The conserved closing phenylalanine or tryptophan is absent in this CDR3, likely reflecting a read error. J is TRBJ2-1 and V is TRBV7-2, with D tentatively TRBD2 (6 bases). The V and J ends lost 7 bases and 5 bases respectively, with 24 bases between them. Germline loops: CDR1 SGHTA, CDR2 FQGNSA. This CDR3 spans 17 amino acids. The CDR3 reads CASIKTRDSLGDNEQFS. DNA for the CDR3: TGTGCCAGCATTAAAACGAGGGACTCGCTGGGAGACAATGAGCAGTTCTCC.

There are many counts of this clonotype. The J gene is TRBJ1-2, the V gene TRBV7-9, with TRBD1 identical over 8 bases. The germline CDR1 and CDR2 sequences are SEHNR and FQNEAQ (reference sequence). The CDR3 has 15 amino acids. V lost 3 bases and J lost 6; bases outside the gene matches: 9. CDR3 in amino acids: CASSLTGASIDGYTF. The CDR3 DNA sequence: TGTGCCAGCAGCTTGACAGGGGCCTCTATTGATGGCTACACCTTC. Filled out from reference TRBV7-9 and TRBJ1-2, the complete variable domain reads DTGVSQNPRHKITKRGQNVTFRCDPISEHNRLYWYRQTLGQGPEFLTYFQNEAQLEKSRLLSDRFSAERPKGSFSTLEIQRTEQGDSAMYLCASSLTGASIDGYTFGSGTRLTVV.

The rearrangement joins TRBV29-1 to TRBJ2-5; D might be TRBD1 (6 bases). The germline V gene encodes CDR1 SQVTM and CDR2 ANQGSEA. The CDR3 is 14 residues long. The germline V and J ends were trimmed by 7 bases and 4 bases, with 19 bases remaining between them. CDR3 nucleotide sequence: TGCAGCGCCACAGGGTCCCGGGTCGGAGAGACCCAGTACTTC. This gives the protein CSATGSRVGETQYF.

This clonotype turned up a few times. The chain is built from TRBV19 and TRBJ2-7; 9 bases are shared with TRBD1. Germline V gene lookup returns CDR1 LNHDA and CDR2 SQIVND (reference sequence). The CDR3 length is 14 residues. J gave up 6 bases and V 3 bases, and 6 bases lay outside the gene matches. For the CDR3, the DNA is TGTGCCAGTAGTATTATGGGACAGGGTGCCGAGCAGTACTTC. The encoded protein is CASSIMGQGAEQYF.

The V gene is TRBV12-3 or TRBV12-4, the J gene TRBJ2-5; no clear D. V dropped 2 bases and J dropped 0 bases, with 4 bases sitting between them. The CDR3 extends over 13 amino acids. The CDR3 DNA reads TGTGCCAGCAGTTTAATGCACCAAGAGACCCAGTACTTC. This encodes CASSLMHQETQYF.

Only a few counts were recorded for this clonotype. The chain has TRBV7-2 and TRBJ2-3; D is unresolved. Germline values: CDR1 SGHTA, CDR2 FQGNSA. V dropped 1 base and J dropped 2 bases, with 7 bases sitting between them. The CDR3 is made up of 14 amino acids. CDR3 coding DNA: TGTGCCAGCAGCTTAGAACGGTTCACAGATACGCAGTATTTT. Its protein is CASSLERFTDTQYF.

The gene calls are TRBV28 and TRBJ2-5, with 7 positions matching TRBD2. V shed 6 bases and J 5 bases; nucleotides not matched to a gene: 6. There are 13 residues in the CDR3. The germline gives CDR1 MDHEN, CDR2 SYDVKM. CDR3 coding DNA: TGTGCCAGCAGCACCCGGGGGGTGGAGACCCAGTACTTC. Amino acid sequence: CASSTRGVETQYF. Full variable domain (rest looked up from reference TRBV28 and TRBJ2-5): DVKVTQSSRYLVKRTGEKVFLECVQDMDHENMFWYRQDPGLGLRLIYFSYDVKMKEKGDIPEGYSVSREKKERFSLILESASTNQTSMYLCASSTRGVETQYFGPGTRLLVL.

CDR3 sequence: CASNVRTGGHTEAFF. The CDR3 DNA reads as TGTGCCAGCAACGTGAGGACAGGGGGCCACACTGAAGCTTTCTTT. The V and J genes are TRBV7-2 and TRBJ1-1; 11 bases are a match to TRBD1. The CDR3 loop spans 15 amino acids. CDR1 and CDR2 from the germline V gene are SGHTA and FQGNSA. Trimming at V came to 7 bases and at J to 3 bases, leaving 7 bases not matched to a gene.

J is TRBJ1-2 and V is TRBV7-2, with D unclear. CDR1 and CDR2 from the germline V gene are SGHTA and FQGNSA. V lost 5 bases to trimming and J lost 1 base, with 14 bases between them. This CDR3 has 15 residues. CDR3 in DNA: TGTGCCAGCAGCCCGAGCCTCCGGGTTAACTATGGCTACACCTTC. It encodes CASSPSLRVNYGYTF.

V is TRBV4-1 and J is TRBJ2-1, with 8 bases fitting TRBD2. The CDR3 extends over 15 amino acids. Germline CDR1 MGHRA, CDR2 YSYEKL. V trimming: 6 bases; J trimming: 7 bases; junction bases outside the gene matches: 11. For the CDR3, the DNA is TGCGCCAGCAGGAGGGGACTAGTGGAAATTAATGAGCAGTTCTTC. Translation gives CASRRGLVEINEQFF.

In this sample, this clonotype turned up a few times. The chain links TRBV7-6 to TRBJ2-7; 7 positions match TRBD1. The trim removed 5 bases at V and 1 base at J, leaving 8 bases unmatched. Germline lookup yields CDR1 SGHVS and CDR2 FNYEAQ. The CDR3 length is 15 residues. CDR3 amino acids: CASSPRGDRSYEQYF. CDR3 nucleotide sequence: TGTGCCAGCAGCCCGAGAGGGGACAGATCCTACGAGCAGTACTTC.

This clonotype appeared a few times. The chain couples TRBV28 to TRBJ2-1; 7 bases are a match to TRBD1. V dropped 5 bases and J dropped 8; count of bases not matched to a gene: 15. This CDR3 region has 16 residues. Germline V gene data show CDR1 as MDHEN and CDR2 as SYDVKM. The CDR3 nucleotides are TGTGCCAGCAGTCCCTTTACAGGGGTGAATTCCGATGAGCAGTTCTTC. Translation gives CASSPFTGVNSDEQFF.

The chain has TRBV7-8 and TRBJ1-6, with D possibly matching TRBD1 (6 bases). The length of the CDR3 is 14 residues. Trimming removed 5 bases at V and 5 bases at J, with 10 bases between. Germline V CDR1 and CDR2: SGHVS, FQNEAQ. The CDR3 bases are TGTGCCAGCAGCCGGACAGTGAATAATTCACCCCTCCACTTT. Translation gives CASSRTVNNSPLHF.

The chain joins TRBV20-1 to TRBJ2-3; D remains ambiguous. V lost 0 bases to trimming and J lost 5 bases, with 15 bases between them. In germline, CDR1 is DFQATT, CDR2 SNEGSKA (reference sequence). The CDR3 spans 15 residues. This chain's CDR3 is CSARDLRSNQDTQYF. The CDR3 nucleotides read TGCAGTGCTAGAGACCTCCGGTCTAACCAAGATACGCAGTATTTT.

The genes are TRBV24-1 and TRBJ1-5, with TRBD1 identical over 9 bases. Germline lookup yields CDR1 KGHDR and CDR2 SFDVKD. V was pared by 5 bases and J by 6 bases, with 7 bases of the junction left unmatched. CDR3 length: 15 residues. The CDR3 region has the DNA TGTGCCACCAGTGGCTCCGGGACAGGGAGTCAGCCCCAGCATTTT. Its translation: CATSGSGTGSQPQHF.

This sequence joins TRBV6-2 or TRBV6-3 and TRBJ1-4; D is uncertain. The CDR3 totals 13 residues. Trimming left V 5 bases short and J 5 bases short, with 9 bases between. Germline V gives CDR1 MNHEY, CDR2 SVGEGT. The chain's CDR3 is CASSPRRNEKLFF. The DNA for the CDR3 is TGTGCCAGCAGTCCTCGACGGAATGAAAAACTGTTTTTT.

This clonotype occurred a few times. The J gene is TRBJ2-6, the V gene TRBV20-1, with D possibly being TRBD1 (5 bases). Trimming stripped 0 bases from V and 1 base from J, with 10 bases between. Germline V CDR1 and CDR2: DFQATT, SNEGSKA (reference sequence). This CDR3 comprises 16 residues. CDR3 region: CSARDRRQSGANVLTF. The CDR3 DNA follows: TGCAGTGCTAGAGATCGAAGACAGTCTGGGGCCAACGTCCTGACTTTC.

The chain joins TRBV19 to TRBJ2-1; D uncertain. Trimming shortened V by 3 bases and J by 5 bases, and 8 bases separated the two germline ends. Germline V lookup: CDR1 LNHDA, CDR2 SQIVND (reference sequence). This CDR3 is 13 amino acids long. The CDR3 protein is CASSMGNNNEQFF. The CDR3 nucleotides read TGTGCCAGTAGTATGGGCAATAACAATGAGCAGTTCTTC.

V is TRBV27 and J is TRBJ2-1; D is unresolved. Trimming pared 3 bases from V and 4 bases from J, leaving 16 bases between. Looked up from germline, CDR1 is MNHEY and CDR2 is SMNVEV (reference sequence). CDR3 size: 16 residues. The CDR3 region is CASSLASVPIYNEQFF. The DNA of the CDR3 is TGTGCCAGCAGTTTGGCGTCCGTACCTATTTACAATGAGCAGTTCTTC.

This clonotype showed up many times. The chain is built from TRBV7-8 and TRBJ2-5; D is possibly TRBD2 (5 bases). V lost 5 bases and J lost 1, with 8 bases in between. Germline V gene lookup returns CDR1 SGHVS and CDR2 FQNEAQ. The CDR3 is made up of 13 amino acids. The CDR3 region has the DNA TGTGCCAGCAGCCGAGGGCCCCAAGAGACCCAGTACTTC. Protein product: CASSRGPQETQYF.

The V gene is TRBV5-1, the J gene TRBJ2-7; TRBD2 matches at 7 bases. Germline loops: CDR1 SGHRS, CDR2 YFSETQ. The junction had 15 bases not matched to a gene; V was cut back by 8 bases and J by 7 bases. This CDR3 has 14 amino acids. The CDR3, as DNA: TGCGCCAGTGCGCCTCGGGCGGGAGTAGGGGAGCAGTACTTC. This sequence encodes CASAPRAGVGEQYF.